The entry below gives a single T cell receptor (beta chain) sequence along with its context. The CDR3 is made up of 14 amino acids. V trimming: 7 bases; J trimming: 4 bases; junction bases outside the gene matches: 7. Per the germline V gene, CDR1 is LNHDA and CDR2 is SQIVND (reference sequence). The source of the sample is a study of blood T cell repertoires in COVID-19. On the study more broadly: Specimens from acute and convalescent COVID-19 originated in the United States, Italy and Spain.

Authors' processing steps: Amplification of reference gene primers provided the estimated nucleated cell counts. Generated by immunoSEQ multiplex PCR, the TCRdb table keeps only in-frame clones and is missing some. V and J calls and clone size come straight from that table; D and trimming were deduced from the DNA. The sample lists fewer than 300,000 clones; less than 85% were seen once. Source material: PBMCs or T cells enriched from blood (not recorded which). The chain uses TRBV19 and TRBJ2-1; 7 nucleotides line up with TRBD2. The source of this sequence is a woman aged 45-60 years who had recovered from COVID-19. CDR3 DNA: TGTGCCAGTACAATGGTGGGAGGGTACAATGAGCAGTTCTTC. This gives the protein CASTMVGGYNEQFF.